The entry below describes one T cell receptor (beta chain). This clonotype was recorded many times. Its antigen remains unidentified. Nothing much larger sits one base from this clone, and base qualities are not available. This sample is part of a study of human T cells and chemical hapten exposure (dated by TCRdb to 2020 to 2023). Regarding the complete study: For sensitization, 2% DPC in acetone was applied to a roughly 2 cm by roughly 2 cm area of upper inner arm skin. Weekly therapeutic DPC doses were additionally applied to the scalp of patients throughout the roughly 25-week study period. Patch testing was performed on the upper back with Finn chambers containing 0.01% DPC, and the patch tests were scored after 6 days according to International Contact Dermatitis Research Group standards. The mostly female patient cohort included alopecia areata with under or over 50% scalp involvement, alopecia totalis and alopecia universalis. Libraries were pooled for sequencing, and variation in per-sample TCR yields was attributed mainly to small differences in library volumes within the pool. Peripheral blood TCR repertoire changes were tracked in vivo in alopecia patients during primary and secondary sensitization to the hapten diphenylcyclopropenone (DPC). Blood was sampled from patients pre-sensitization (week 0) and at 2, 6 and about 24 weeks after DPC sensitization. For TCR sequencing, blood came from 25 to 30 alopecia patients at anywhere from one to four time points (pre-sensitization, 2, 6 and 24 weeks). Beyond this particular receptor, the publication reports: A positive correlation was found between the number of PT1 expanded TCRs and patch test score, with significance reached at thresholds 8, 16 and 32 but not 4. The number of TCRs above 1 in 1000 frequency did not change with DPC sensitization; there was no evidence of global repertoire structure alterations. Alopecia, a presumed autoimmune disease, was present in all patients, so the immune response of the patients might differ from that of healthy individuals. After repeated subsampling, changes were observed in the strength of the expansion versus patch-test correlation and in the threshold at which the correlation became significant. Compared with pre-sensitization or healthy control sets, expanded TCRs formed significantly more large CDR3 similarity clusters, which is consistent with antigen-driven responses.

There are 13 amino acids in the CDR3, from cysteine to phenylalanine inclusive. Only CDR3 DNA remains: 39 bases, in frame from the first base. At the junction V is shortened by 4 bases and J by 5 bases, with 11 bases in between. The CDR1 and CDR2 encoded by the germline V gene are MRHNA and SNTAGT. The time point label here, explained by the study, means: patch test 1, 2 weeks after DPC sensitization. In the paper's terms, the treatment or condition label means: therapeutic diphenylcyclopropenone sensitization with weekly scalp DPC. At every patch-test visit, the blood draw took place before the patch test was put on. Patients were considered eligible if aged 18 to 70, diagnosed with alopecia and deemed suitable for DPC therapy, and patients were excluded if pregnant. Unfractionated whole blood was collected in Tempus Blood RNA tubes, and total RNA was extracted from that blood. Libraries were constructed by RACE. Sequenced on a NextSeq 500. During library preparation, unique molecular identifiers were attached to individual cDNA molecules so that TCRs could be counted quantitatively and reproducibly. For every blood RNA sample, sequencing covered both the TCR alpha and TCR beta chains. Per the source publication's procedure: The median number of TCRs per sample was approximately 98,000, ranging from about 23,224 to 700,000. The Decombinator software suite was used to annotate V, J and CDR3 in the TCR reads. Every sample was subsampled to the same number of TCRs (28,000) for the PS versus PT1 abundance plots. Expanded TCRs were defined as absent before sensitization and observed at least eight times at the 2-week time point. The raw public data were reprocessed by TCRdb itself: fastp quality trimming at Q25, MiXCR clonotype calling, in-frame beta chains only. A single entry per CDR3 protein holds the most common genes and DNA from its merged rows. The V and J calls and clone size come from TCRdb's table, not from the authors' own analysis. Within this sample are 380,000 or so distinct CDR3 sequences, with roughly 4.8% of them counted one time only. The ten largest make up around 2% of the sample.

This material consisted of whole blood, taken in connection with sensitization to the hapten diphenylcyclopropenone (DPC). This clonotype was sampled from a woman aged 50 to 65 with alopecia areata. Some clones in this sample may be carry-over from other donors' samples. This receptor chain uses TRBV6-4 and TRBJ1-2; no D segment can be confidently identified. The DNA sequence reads TGTGCCAGCAGTGTCGGCGGAGAGTATGGCTACACCTTC. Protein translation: CASSVGGEYGYTF.